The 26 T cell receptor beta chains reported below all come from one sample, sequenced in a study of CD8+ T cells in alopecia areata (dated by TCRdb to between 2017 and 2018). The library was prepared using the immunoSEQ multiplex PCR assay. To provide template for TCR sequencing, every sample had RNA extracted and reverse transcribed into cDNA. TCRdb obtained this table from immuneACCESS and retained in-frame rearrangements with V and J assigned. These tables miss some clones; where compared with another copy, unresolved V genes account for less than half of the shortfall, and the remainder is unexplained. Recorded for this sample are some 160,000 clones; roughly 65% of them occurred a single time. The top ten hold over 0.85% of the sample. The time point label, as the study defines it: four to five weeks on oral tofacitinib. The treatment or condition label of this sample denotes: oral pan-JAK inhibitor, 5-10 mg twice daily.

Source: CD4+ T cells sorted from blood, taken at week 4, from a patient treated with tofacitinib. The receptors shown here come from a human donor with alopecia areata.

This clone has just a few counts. The CDR3 here is CSAGTNNEKLFF. DNA of the CDR3: TGCAGCGCCGGGACAAATAATGAAAAACTGTTTTTT. V and J are TRBV29-1 and TRBJ1-4, with D perhaps matching TRBD1 (6 bases). The CDR3 extends over 12 amino acids. V was shortened by 7 bases and J by 4 bases, with 10 bases between the two germline ends. From germline, CDR1 is SQVTM and CDR2 ANQGSEA.

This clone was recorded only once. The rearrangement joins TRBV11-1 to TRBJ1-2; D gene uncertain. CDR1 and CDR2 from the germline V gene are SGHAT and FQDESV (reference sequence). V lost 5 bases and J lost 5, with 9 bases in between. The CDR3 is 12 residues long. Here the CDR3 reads CASSRLGYGYTF. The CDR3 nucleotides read TGTGCCAGCAGCCGGCTGGGTTATGGCTACACCTTC. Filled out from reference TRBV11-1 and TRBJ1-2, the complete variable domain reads EAEVAQSPRYKITEKSQAVAFWCDPISGHATLYWYRQILGQGPELLVQFQDESVVDDSQLPKDRFSAERLKGVDSTLKIQPAELGDSAMYLCASSRLGYGYTFGSGTRLTVV.

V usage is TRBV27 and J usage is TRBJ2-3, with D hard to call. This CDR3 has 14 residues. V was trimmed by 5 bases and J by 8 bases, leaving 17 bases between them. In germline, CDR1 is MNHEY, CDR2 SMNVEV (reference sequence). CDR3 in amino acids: CASSAQGPESTQYF. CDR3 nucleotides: TGTGCCAGCAGTGCGCAAGGCCCCGAAAGTACGCAGTATTTT.

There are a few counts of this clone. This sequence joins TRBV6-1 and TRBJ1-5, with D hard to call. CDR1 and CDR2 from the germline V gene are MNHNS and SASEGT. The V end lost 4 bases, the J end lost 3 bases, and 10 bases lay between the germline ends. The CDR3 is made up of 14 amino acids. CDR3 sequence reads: CASSADGYNQPQHF. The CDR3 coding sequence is TGTGCCAGCAGTGCGGACGGCTACAATCAGCCCCAGCATTTT.

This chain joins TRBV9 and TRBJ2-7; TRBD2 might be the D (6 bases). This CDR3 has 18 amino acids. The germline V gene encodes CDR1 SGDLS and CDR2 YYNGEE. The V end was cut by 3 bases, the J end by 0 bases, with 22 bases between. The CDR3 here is CASSADDSPAGYSYEQYF. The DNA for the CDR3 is TGTGCCAGCAGCGCCGACGACTCCCCCGCGGGGTACTCCTACGAGCAGTACTTC.

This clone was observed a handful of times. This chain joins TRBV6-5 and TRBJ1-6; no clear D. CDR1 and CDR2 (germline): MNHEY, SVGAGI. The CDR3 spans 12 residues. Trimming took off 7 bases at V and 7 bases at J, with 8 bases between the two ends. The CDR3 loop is CASTTGNSPLHF. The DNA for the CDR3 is TGTGCCAGCACAACGGGGAATTCACCCCTCCACTTT.

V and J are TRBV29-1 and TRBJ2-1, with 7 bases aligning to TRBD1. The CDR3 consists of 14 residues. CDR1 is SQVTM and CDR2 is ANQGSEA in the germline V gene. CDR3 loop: CRVLGDSVYNEQFF. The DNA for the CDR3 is TGCAGAGTTCTAGGGGACAGTGTCTACAATGAGCAGTTCTTC.

The CDR3 protein is CASNPTGEDYGYTF. The CDR3 coding sequence is TGTGCCAGCAACCCGACAGGGGAGGACTATGGCTACACCTTC. J is TRBJ1-2 and V is TRBV5-6, with 8 bases fitting TRBD1. Germline trimming cut 6 bases from V and 3 bases from J; bases unmatched to any gene: 7. Germline values: CDR1 SGHDT, CDR2 YYEEEE. This CDR3 contains 14 residues. Full variable domain (missing parts from reference TRBV5-6 and TRBJ1-2): DAGVTQSPTHLIKTRGQQVTLRCSPKSGHDTVSWYQQALGQGPQFIFQYYEEEERQRGNFPDRFSGHQFPNYSSELNVNALLLGDSALYLCASNPTGEDYGYTFGSGTRLTVV.

CDR3 loop: CAWSLVGGPGNEQFF. DNA for the CDR3: TGTGCCTGGAGTCTGGTAGGGGGTCCCGGCAATGAGCAGTTCTTC. The chain uses TRBV30 and TRBJ2-1, with D possibly being TRBD1 (6 bases). The CDR3 consists of 15 residues. V was clipped by 2 bases and J by 6 bases, with 17 bases between them. Per the germline V gene, CDR1 is GTSNPN and CDR2 is SVGIG (reference sequence).

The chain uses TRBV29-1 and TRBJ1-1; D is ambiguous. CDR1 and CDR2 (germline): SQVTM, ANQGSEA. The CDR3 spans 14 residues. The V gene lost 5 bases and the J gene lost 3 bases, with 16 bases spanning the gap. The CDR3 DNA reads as TGCAGCGTTAAACAACGTACAGAGGACACTGAAGCTTTCTTT. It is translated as CSVKQRTEDTEAFF.

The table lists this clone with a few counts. CDR3 in amino acids: CSVMTGAGANVLTF. The CDR3 nucleotides read TGCAGCGTCATGACAGGGGCTGGGGCCAACGTCCTGACTTTC. The V call is TRBV29-1, the J call TRBJ2-6, with 8 nucleotides matching TRBD1. This CDR3 is 14 amino acids long. V gave up 6 bases and J gave up 2 bases; unmatched junction bases: 3. CDR1 and CDR2 (germline): SQVTM, ANQGSEA.

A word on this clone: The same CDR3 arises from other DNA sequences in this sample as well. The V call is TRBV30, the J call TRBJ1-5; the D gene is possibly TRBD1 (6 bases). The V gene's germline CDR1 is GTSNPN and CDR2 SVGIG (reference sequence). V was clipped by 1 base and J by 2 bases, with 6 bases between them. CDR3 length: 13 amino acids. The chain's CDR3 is CAWSGTGNQPQHF. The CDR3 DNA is TGTGCCTGGAGTGGGACAGGCAATCAGCCCCAGCATTTT.

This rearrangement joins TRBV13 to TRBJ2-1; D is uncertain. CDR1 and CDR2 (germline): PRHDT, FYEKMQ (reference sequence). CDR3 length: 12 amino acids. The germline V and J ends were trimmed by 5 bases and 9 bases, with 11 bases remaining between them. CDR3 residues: CASSRTSLEQFF. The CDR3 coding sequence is TGTGCCAGCAGCCGTACCTCCCTTGAGCAGTTCTTC. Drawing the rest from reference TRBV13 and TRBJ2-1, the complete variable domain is AAGVIQSPRHLIKEKRETATLKCYPIPRHDTVYWYQQGPGQDPQFLISFYEKMQSDKGSIPDRFSAQQFSDYHSELNMSSLELGDSALYFCASSRTSLEQFFGPGTRLTVL.

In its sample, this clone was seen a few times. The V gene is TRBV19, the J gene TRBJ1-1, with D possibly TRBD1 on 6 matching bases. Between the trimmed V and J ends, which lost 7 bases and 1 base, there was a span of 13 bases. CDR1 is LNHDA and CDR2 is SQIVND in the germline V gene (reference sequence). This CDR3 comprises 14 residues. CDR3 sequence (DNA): TGTGCCAGTACCCCACTGGGACAGAACACTGAAGCTTTCTTT. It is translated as CASTPLGQNTEAFF.

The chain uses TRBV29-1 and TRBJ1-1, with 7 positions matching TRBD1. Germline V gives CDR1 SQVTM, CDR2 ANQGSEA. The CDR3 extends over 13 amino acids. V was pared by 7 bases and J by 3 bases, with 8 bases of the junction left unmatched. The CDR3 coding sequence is TGCAGCGCATCCCCAGGGGGAGACACTGAAGCTTTCTTT. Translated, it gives CSASPGGDTEAFF.

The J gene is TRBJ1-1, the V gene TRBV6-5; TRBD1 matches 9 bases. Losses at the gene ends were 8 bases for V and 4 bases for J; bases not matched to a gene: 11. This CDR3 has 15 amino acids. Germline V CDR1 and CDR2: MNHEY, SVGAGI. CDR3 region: CASASVQGAGTEAFF. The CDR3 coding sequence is TGTGCCAGCGCCTCCGTACAGGGGGCCGGCACTGAAGCTTTCTTT.

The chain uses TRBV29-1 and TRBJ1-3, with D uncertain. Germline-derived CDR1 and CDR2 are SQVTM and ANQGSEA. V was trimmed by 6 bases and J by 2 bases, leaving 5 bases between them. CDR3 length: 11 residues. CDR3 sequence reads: CSVGAGNTIYF. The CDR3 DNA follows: TGCAGCGTGGGAGCTGGAAACACCATATATTTT. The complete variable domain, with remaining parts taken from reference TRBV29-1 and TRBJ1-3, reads SAVISQKPSRDICQRGTSLTIQCQVDSQVTMMFWYRQQPGQSLTLIATANQGSEATYESGFVIDKFPISRPNLTFSTLTVSNMSPEDSSIYLCSVGAGNTIYFGEGSWLTVV.

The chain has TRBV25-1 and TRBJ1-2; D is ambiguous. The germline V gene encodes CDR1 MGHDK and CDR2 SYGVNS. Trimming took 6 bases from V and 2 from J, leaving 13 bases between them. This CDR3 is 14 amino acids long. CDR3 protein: CASRQWGENYGYTF. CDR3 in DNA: TGTGCCAGCAGGCAGTGGGGTGAGAACTATGGCTACACCTTC.

CDR3 DNA: TGTGCCAGCAGTGGGGGAGTGGGAGAGACCCAGTACTTC. Its protein is CASSGGVGETQYF. The gene calls are TRBV2 and TRBJ2-5; tentative D call: TRBD2 (5 bases). V gave up 4 bases and J gave up 4 bases, with 10 bases separating them. Germline V gene data show CDR1 as SNHLY and CDR2 as FYNNEI. The CDR3 has 13 residues.

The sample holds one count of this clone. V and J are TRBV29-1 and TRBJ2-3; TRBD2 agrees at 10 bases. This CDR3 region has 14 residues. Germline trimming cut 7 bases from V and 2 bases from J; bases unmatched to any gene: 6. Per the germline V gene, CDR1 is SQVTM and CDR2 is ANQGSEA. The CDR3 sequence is CSALSGGDTDTQYF. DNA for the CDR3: TGCAGCGCCTTAAGCGGGGGGGACACAGATACGCAGTATTTT.

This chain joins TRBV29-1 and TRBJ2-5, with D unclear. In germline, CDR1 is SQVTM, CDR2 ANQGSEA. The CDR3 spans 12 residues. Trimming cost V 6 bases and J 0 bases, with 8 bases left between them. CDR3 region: CSVRADQETQYF. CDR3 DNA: TGCAGCGTGCGAGCAGACCAAGAGACCCAGTACTTC.

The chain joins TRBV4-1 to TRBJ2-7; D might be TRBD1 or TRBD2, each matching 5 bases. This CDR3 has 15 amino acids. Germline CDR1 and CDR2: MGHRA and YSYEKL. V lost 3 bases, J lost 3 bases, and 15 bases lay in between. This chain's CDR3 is CASSHLLRGNYEQYF. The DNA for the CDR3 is TGCGCCAGCAGCCACCTATTGAGGGGAAACTACGAGCAGTACTTC.

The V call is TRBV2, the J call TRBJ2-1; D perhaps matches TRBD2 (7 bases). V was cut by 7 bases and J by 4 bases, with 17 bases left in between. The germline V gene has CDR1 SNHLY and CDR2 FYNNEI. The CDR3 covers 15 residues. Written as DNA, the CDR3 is TGTGCCAGCACCCCCCCGGGGGGCCCTTACAATGAGCAGTTCTTC. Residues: CASTPPGGPYNEQFF. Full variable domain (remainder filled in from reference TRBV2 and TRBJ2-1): EPEVTQTPSHQVTQMGQEVILRCVPISNHLYFYWYRQILGQKVEFLVSFYNNEISEKSEIFDDQFSVERPDGSNFTLKIRSTKLEDSAMYFCASTPPGGPYNEQFFGPGTRLTVL.

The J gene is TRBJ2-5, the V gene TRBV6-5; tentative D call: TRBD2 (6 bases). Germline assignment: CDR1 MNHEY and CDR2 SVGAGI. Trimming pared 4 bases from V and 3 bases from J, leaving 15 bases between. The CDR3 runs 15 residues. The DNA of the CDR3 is TGTGCCAGCAGTTGGGACTCCCTAGTTGAAGAGACCCAGTACTTC. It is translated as CASSWDSLVEETQYF.

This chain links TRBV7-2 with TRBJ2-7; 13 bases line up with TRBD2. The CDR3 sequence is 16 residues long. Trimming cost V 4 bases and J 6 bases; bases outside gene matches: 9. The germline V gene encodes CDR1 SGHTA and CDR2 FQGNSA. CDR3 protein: CASSSRLAGGSIEQYF. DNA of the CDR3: TGTGCCAGCAGCTCTAGACTAGCGGGGGGTTCGATCGAGCAGTACTTC.

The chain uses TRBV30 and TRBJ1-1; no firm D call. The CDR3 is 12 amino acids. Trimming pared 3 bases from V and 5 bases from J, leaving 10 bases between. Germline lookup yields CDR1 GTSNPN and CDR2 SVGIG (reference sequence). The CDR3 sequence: CAWRPEVTEAFF. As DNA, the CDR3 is TGTGCCTGGAGACCCGAGGTTACTGAAGCTTTCTTT.